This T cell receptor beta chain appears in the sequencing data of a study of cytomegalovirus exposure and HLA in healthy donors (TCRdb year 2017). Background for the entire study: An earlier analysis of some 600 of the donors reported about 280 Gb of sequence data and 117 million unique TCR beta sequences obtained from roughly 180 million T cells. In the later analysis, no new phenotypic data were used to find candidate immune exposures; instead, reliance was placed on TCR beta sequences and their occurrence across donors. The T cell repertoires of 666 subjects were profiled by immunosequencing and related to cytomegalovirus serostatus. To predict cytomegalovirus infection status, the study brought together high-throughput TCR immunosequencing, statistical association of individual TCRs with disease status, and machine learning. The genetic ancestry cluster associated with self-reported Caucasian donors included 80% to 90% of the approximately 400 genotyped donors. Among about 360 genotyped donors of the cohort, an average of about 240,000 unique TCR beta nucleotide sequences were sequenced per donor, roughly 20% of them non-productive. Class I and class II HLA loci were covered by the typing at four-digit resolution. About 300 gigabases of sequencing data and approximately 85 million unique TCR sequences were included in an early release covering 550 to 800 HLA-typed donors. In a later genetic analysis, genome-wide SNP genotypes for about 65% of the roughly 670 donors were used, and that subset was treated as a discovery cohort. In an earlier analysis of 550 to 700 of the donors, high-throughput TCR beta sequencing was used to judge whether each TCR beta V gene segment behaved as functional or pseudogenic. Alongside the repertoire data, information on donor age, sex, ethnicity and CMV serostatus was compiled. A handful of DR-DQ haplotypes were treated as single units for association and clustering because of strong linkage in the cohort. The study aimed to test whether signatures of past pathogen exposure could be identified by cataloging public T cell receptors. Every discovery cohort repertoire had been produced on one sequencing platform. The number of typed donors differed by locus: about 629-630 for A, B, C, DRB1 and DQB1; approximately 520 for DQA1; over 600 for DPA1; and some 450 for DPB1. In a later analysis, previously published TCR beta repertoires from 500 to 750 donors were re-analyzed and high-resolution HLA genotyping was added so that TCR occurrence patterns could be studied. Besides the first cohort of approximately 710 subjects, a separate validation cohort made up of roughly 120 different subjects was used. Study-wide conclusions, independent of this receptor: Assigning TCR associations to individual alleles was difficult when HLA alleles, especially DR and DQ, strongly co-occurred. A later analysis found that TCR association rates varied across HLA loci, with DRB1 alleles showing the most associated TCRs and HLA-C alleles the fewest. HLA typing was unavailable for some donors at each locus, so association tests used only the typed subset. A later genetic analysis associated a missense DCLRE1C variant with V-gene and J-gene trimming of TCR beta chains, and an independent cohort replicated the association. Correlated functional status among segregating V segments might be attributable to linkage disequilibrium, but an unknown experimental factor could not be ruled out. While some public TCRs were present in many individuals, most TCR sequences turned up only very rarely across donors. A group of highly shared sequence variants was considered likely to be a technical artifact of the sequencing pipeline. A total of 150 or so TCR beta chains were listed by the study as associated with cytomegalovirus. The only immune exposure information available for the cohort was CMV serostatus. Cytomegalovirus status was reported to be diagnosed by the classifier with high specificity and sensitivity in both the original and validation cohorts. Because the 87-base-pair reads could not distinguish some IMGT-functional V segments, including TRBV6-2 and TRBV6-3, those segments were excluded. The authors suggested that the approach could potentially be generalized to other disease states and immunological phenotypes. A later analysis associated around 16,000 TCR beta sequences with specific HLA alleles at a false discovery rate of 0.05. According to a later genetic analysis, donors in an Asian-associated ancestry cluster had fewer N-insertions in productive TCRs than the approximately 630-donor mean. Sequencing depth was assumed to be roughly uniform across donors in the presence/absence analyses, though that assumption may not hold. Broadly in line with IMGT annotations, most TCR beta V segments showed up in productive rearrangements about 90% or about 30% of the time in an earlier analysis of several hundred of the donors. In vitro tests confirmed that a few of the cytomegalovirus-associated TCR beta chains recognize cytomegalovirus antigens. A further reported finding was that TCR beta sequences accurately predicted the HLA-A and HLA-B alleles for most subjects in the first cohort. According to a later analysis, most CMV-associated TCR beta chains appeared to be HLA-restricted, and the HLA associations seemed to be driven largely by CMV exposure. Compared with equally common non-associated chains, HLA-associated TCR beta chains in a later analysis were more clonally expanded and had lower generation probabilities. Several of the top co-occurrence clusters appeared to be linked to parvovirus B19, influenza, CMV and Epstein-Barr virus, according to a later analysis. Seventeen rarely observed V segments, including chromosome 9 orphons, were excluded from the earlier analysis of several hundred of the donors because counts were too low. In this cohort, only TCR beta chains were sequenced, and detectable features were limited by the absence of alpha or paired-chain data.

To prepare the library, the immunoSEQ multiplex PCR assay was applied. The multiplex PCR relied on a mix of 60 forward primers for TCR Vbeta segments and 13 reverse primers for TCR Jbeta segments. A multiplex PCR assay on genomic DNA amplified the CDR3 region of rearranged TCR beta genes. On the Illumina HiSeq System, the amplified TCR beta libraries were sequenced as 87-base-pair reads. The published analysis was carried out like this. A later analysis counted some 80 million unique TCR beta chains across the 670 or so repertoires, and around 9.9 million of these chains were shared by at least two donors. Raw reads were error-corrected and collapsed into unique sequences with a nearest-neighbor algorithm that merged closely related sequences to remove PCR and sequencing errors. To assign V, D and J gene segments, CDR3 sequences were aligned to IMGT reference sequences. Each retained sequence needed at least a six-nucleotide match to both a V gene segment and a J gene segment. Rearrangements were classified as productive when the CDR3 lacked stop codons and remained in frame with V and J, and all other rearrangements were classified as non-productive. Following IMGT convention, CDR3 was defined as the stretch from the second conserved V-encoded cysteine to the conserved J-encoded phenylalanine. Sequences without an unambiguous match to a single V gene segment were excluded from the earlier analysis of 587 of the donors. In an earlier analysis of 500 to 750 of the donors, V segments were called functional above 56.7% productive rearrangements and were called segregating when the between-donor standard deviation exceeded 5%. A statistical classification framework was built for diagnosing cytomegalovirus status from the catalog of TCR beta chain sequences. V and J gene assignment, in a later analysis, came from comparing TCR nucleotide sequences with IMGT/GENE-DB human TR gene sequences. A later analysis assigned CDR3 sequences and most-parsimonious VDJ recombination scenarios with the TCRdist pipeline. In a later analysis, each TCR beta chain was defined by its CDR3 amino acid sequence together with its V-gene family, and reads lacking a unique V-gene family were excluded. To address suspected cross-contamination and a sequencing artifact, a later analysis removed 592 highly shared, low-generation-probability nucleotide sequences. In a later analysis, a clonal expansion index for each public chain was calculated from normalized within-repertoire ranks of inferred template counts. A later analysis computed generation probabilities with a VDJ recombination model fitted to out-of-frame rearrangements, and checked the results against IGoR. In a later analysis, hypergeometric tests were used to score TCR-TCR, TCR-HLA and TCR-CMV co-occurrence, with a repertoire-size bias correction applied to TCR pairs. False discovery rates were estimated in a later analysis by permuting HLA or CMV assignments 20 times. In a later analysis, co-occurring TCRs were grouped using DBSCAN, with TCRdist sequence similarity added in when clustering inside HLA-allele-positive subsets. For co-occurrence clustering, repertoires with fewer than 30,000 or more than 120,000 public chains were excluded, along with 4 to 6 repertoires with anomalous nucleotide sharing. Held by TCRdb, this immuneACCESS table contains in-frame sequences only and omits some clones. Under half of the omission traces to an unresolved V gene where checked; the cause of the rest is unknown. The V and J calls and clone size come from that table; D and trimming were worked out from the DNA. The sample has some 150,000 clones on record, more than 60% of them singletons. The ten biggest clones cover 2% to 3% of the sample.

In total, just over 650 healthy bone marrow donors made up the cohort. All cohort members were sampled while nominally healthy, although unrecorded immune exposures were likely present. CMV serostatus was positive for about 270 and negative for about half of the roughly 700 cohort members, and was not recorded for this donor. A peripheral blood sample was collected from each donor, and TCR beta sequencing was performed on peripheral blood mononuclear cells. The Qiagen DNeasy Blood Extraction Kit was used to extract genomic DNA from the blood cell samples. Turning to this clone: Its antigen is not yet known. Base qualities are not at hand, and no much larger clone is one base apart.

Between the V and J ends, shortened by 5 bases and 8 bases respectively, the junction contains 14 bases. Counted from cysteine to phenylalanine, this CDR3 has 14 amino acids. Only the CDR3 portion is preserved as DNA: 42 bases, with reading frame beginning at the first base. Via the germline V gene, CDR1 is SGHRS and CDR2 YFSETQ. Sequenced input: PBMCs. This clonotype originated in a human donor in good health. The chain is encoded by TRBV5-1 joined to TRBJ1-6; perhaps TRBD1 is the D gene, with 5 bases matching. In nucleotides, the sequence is TGCGCCAGCAGGTACGGGGGAACGGATTCACCCCTCCACTTT. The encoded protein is CASRYGGTDSPLHF. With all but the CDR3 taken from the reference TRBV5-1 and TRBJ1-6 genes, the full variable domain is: KAGVTQTPRYLIKTRGQQVTLSCSPISGHRSVSWYQQTPGQGLQFLFEYFSETQRNKGNFPGRFSGRQFSNSRSEMNVSTLELGDSALYLCASRYGGTDSPLHFGNGTRLTVT.